The 10 T cell receptor beta chains presented below share a single source sample, sequenced in a study of response to subunit inactivated influenza vaccine (dated by TCRdb to 2017 to 2018). Preparation of the library involved RT-PCR. TCRdb shows the sequencer as Illumina HiSeq 2500. Starting from the raw public reads, TCRdb applied fastp trimming at Q25, assembled clones with MiXCR and retained in-frame beta chains. Entries are consolidated by CDR3 protein sequence, retaining the most common genes and DNA. The sample includes 450,000 to 700,000 distinct CDR3 sequences, with about 14% observed a single time. The ten largest make up over 8.5% of the sample. The sample in question was PBMCs from blood, obtained 12 days after vaccination. The source is a man aged 45-65 years who received an inactivated influenza vaccine. Donor details come from another sample of the same person, matched by shared clones.

This clonotype was counted between two and nine times. This sequence joins TRBV27 and TRBJ2-3; the match to TRBD2 covers 7 bases. CDR1 is MNHEY and CDR2 is SMNVEV in the germline V gene (reference sequence). CDR3 length equals 17 residues. V shed 1 base and J 4 bases; nucleotides not matched to a gene: 11. CDR3 amino acids: CASSLWSAGDRPDTQYF. The CDR3 coding sequence is TGTGCCAGCAGTTTATGGTCGGCGGGGGATCGGCCAGATACGCAGTATTTT.

This clonotype was seen only a few times. The chain combines TRBV29-1 with TRBJ1-3, with D possibly TRBD1 on 5 matching bases. Germline loops: CDR1 SQVTM, CDR2 ANQGSEA. V dropped 2 bases and J dropped 4 bases, with 9 bases sitting between them. The CDR3 extends over 13 amino acids. DNA of the CDR3: TGCAGCGTTGAATGGGGGGTAGGAAACACCATATATTTT. Translation: CSVEWGVGNTIYF.

This clonotype was picked up many times. V and J are TRBV6-5 and TRBJ1-2; TRBD1 is a possible D gene (5 bases). This CDR3 comprises 13 residues. Germline V gives CDR1 MNHEY, CDR2 SVGAGI. V shed 2 bases and J shed 6 bases, with 10 bases lying between them. The CDR3 DNA is TGTGCCAGCAGTTACGGGACCCCGGATGGCTACACCTTC. The encoded protein is CASSYGTPDGYTF.

The chain uses TRBV19 and TRBJ1-5; 11 positions match TRBD1. The CDR3 extends over 17 amino acids. CDR1 is LNHDA and CDR2 is SQIVND in the germline V gene (reference sequence). V lost 5 bases, J lost 2 bases, and 8 bases stayed unmatched. The CDR3, as DNA: TGTGCCAGTAGTTCCCGGGACAGGGGGAAAGGCAATCAGCCCCAGCATTTT. This encodes CASSSRDRGKGNQPQHF.

The genes are TRBV7-9 and TRBJ2-1; D could derive from TRBD1 or TRBD2 (6 bases each). V lost 1 base, J lost 8 bases, and 21 bases lay in between. Germline loops: CDR1 SEHNR, CDR2 FQNEAQ (reference sequence). The CDR3 sequence is 17 residues long. CDR3 in amino acids: CASSLGGGSGYDYEQFF. The DNA of the CDR3 is TGTGCCAGCAGCTTAGGAGGGGGTAGCGGATATGATTATGAGCAGTTCTTC.

The sample holds many counts of this clonotype. The chain employs TRBV7-9 and TRBJ2-2, with D unclear. CDR1 SEHNR and CDR2 FQNEAQ come from the germline V gene (reference sequence). V lost 4 bases to trimming and J lost 4 bases, with 7 bases between them. The CDR3 loop spans 13 amino acids. CDR3 DNA sequence: TGTGCCAGCAGCTGGACGTCCACCGGGGAGCTGTTTTTT. This sequence encodes CASSWTSTGELFF.

The chain recombines TRBV29-1 with TRBJ2-7; the match to TRBD2 covers 7 bases. Germline V gives CDR1 SQVTM, CDR2 ANQGSEA. Trimming at V came to 4 bases and at J to 5 bases, leaving 5 bases not matched to a gene. This CDR3 has 12 residues. The CDR3, as DNA: TGCAGCGTTGCAAGGACTAGTAACGAGCAGTACTTC. This gives the protein CSVARTSNEQYF.

This chain connects TRBV6-1 to TRBJ2-1; 10 bases agree with TRBD1. Germline CDR1 and CDR2: MNHNS and SASEGT. The junction had 8 bases not matched to a gene; V was cut back by 5 bases and J by 7 bases. This CDR3 is built from 15 residues. CDR3 coding DNA: TGTGCCAGCAGTACACCGGGACAGGGGAGAAATGAGCAGTTCTTC. Its translation is CASSTPGQGRNEQFF.

V and J are TRBV30 and TRBJ2-1; D is uncertain. The V gene lost 3 bases and the J gene lost 9 bases, with 15 bases spanning the gap. The CDR3 runs to 13 residues. CDR1 is GTSNPN and CDR2 is SVGIG in the germline V gene (reference sequence). CDR3 sequence (DNA): TGTGCCTGGAGCCCTAGGGTTCGCGGTGAGCAGTTCTTC. It translates to CAWSPRVRGEQFF.

Only a few counts were recorded for this clonotype. This sequence joins TRBV4-3 and TRBJ2-2; 8 bases are a match to TRBD2. With 7 bases clipped from V and 4 bases from J, the junction kept 2 bases outside the gene matches. This CDR3 is 13 amino acids long. Germline values: CDR1 LGHNA, CDR2 YSLEER. The CDR3 loop is CASNAGGTGELFF. In DNA form, the CDR3 reads TGCGCCAGCAATGCGGGAGGCACCGGGGAGCTGTTTTTT.